The 28 T cell receptor beta chains below were found in one sample sequenced in a study of T-cell reconstitution after alpha-beta-depleted transplantation in children. Unique molecular identifiers were incorporated when the TCRbeta library was constructed. One entry per CDR3 protein, called by TCRdb with MiXCR from the PCR reads. The table shows hundreds of thousands of distinct CDR3 sequences, with 13% occurring only once. The starting material was PBMCs, obtained before TCRalphabeta/CD19-depleted stem cell transplant. Receptors were obtained from a girl aged 2 to 10 with congenital amegakaryocytic thrombocytopenia, due to receive a stem cell transplant.

Notes on this clonotype: One end of the junction fails to match germline, which may point to a read error. This chain links TRBV7-9 with TRBJ2-7; 9 bases match TRBD2. CDR1 SEHNR and CDR2 FQNEAQ come from the germline V gene (reference sequence). The CDR3 runs 14 residues. CDR3 loop: CPSSLSLAGYEQYF. The CDR3 nucleotides read TGTCCCAGCAGCTTGTCCCTAGCGGGATACGAGCAGTACTTC.

In its sample, this clonotype was seen many times. The chain recombines TRBV15 with TRBJ2-3; D unresolved. The CDR3 has 15 residues. The V end was cut by 0 bases, the J end by 1 base, with 8 bases between. Germline CDR1 LNHNV, CDR2 YYDKDF (reference sequence). The CDR3: CATSREFGRTDTQYF. The CDR3 region has the DNA TGTGCCACCAGCAGAGAGTTTGGCCGCACAGATACGCAGTATTTT.

V usage is TRBV11-2 and J usage is TRBJ2-1; 15 nucleotides agree with TRBD2. V trimming: 5 bases; J trimming: 8 bases; junction bases outside the gene matches: 16. Per germline, CDR1 SGHAT and CDR2 FQNNGV. This CDR3 is 19 amino acids long. For the CDR3, the DNA is TGTGCCAGCAGCCCTCGTGGTGGACTAGCGGGAGGGCCGTACGATGAGCAGTTCTTC. Residues: CASSPRGGLAGGPYDEQFF.

In its sample, this clonotype was seen many times. The chain combines TRBV10-3 with TRBJ2-7, with TRBD2 matching 9 bases. Germline CDR1 and CDR2: ENHRY and SYGVKD. This CDR3 has 16 amino acids. The V and J ends lost 3 bases and 3 bases, in that order; junction bases with no gene match: 9. DNA for the CDR3: TGTGCCATCAGTGAAGGTCTGGTTAGCGGGAGCTACGAGCAGTACTTC. Protein sequence: CAISEGLVSGSYEQYF.

This sequence joins TRBV5-5 and TRBJ2-7; perhaps D is TRBD1 or TRBD2 (6 bases each). The CDR3 loop spans 14 amino acids. The germline V gene encodes CDR1 SGHKS and CDR2 YYEKEE (reference sequence). V was trimmed by 3 bases and J by 5 bases, leaving 15 bases between them. CDR3 in amino acids: CASSSSGAPHEQYF. The CDR3, as DNA: TGTGCCAGCAGCTCCTCGGGGGCTCCCCACGAGCAGTACTTC.

This clonotype was picked up a small number of times. The rearrangement joins TRBV28 to TRBJ2-7, with D tentatively TRBD2 (5 bases). The CDR3 spans 13 residues. CDR1 is MDHEN, CDR2 SYDVKM, per germline. Deletions cut 3 bases from V and 0 bases from J, with 6 bases between. Here the CDR3 DNA reads TGTGCCAGCAGTTTTAGCGTCTCCTACGAGCAGTACTTC. Translating it yields CASSFSVSYEQYF.

This chain joins TRBV29-1 and TRBJ2-5, with a possible D match to TRBD2 (7 bases). Deletions cut 7 bases from V and 5 bases from J, with 23 bases between. The CDR3 covers 15 residues. Germline loops: CDR1 SQVTM, CDR2 ANQGSEA. The CDR3 sequence is CSAGAGQVGSETQYF. DNA of the CDR3: TGCAGCGCCGGAGCGGGACAAGTGGGATCGGAGACCCAGTACTTC.

This clonotype was seen a handful of times. The genes are TRBV5-1 and TRBJ2-1, with 11 nucleotides matching TRBD1. The CDR3 runs 14 residues. V dropped 6 bases and J dropped 6; count of bases not matched to a gene: 5. Germline CDR1 reads SGHRS; CDR2 reads YFSETQ. DNA for the CDR3: TGCGCCAGCAACCGGGACAGGGGGAGCAATGAGCAGTTCTTC. Protein sequence: CASNRDRGSNEQFF.

This clonotype was seen at least ten times. This chain links TRBV5-1 with TRBJ1-1; tentative D call: TRBD1 (5 bases). The CDR3 totals 13 residues. V lost 4 bases and J 0 bases, leaving 7 bases between the germline ends. Per the germline V gene, CDR1 is SGHRS and CDR2 is YFSETQ. This CDR3 is CASSRGVNTEAFF. Here the CDR3 DNA reads TGCGCCAGCAGCCGGGGGGTGAACACTGAAGCTTTCTTT.

As regards this clonotype: Given a much more abundant clone one base away, this may be a read error. J is TRBJ2-3 and V is TRBV29-1, with 8 bases aligning to TRBD2. The germline V gene encodes CDR1 SQVTM and CDR2 ANQGSEA. CDR3 length: 14 amino acids. The CDR3 here is CSVRSGRTTDTQCF. Here the CDR3 DNA reads TGCAGCGTCCGGAGCGGGAGAACGACAGATACGCAGTGTTTT.

This clonotype showed up just once. V is TRBV18 and J is TRBJ1-5; no clear D. This CDR3 spans 15 amino acids. The germline CDR1 and CDR2 sequences are KGHSH and LQKENI. Between the trimmed V and J ends, which lost 1 base and 6 bases, there was a span of 13 bases. Written as DNA, the CDR3 is TGTGCCAGCTCACCACAAGGAGGATGGGGTCAGCCCCAGCATTTT. It translates to CASSPQGGWGQPQHF.

Comments on this clonotype: This could be a read error, since a much larger clone is one nucleotide away. This chain uses TRBV5-1 with TRBJ2-2; 8 bases agree with TRBD2. CDR1 and CDR2 (germline): SGHRS, YFSETQ. V lost 0 bases to trimming and J lost 3 bases; unmatched junction nucleotides: 7. CDR3 length: 17 residues. The CDR3 protein is CASSLGSMTSDTGELFF. CDR3 DNA sequence: TGCGCCAGCAGCTTGGGGTCTATGACTAGCGACACCGGGGAGCTGTTTTTT.

This clonotype showed up many times. This sequence joins TRBV7-9 and TRBJ2-1; D ambiguous. Germline CDR1 reads SEHNR; CDR2 reads FQNEAQ (reference sequence). The CDR3 totals 13 residues. The V end lost 5 bases, the J end lost 4 bases, and 9 bases lay between the germline ends. The CDR3 is CASSPEPYNEQFF. In DNA, the CDR3 is TGTGCCAGCAGCCCTGAGCCTTACAATGAGCAGTTCTTC.

This clonotype was counted ten times or more. The gene calls are TRBV7-6 and TRBJ2-3, with D hard to call. The CDR3 has 14 amino acids. Looked up from germline, CDR1 is SGHVS and CDR2 is FNYEAQ. V lost 1 base and J 1 base, leaving 6 bases between the germline ends. CDR3 sequence: CASSLEPGTDTQYF. The CDR3 bases are TGTGCCAGCAGCTTAGAGCCCGGCACAGATACGCAGTATTTT.

This clonotype was seen repeatedly, ten times or more. The V call is TRBV29-1, the J call TRBJ2-7, with D possibly matching TRBD1 (5 bases). V dropped 6 bases and J dropped 4 bases, with 13 bases sitting between them. This CDR3 has 12 amino acids. Germline loops: CDR1 SQVTM, CDR2 ANQGSEA. CDR3 coding DNA: TGCAGCGTCACTTTGACAGCTTACGAGCAGTACTTC. Amino acids: CSVTLTAYEQYF.

This clonotype showed up many times. The J gene is TRBJ2-1, the V gene TRBV7-8, with TRBD2 matching over 9 bases. V lost 5 bases, J lost 7 bases, and 12 bases stayed unmatched. Germline CDR1 reads SGHVS; CDR2 reads FQNEAQ. The CDR3 covers 16 residues. The CDR3 DNA reads as TGTGCCAGCAGCCCTCACCTAGCGGGACCCCTTAATGAGCAGTTCTTC. It translates to CASSPHLAGPLNEQFF.

This clonotype showed up just a few times. This chain uses TRBV28 with TRBJ2-1, with 10 nucleotides matching TRBD2. Looked up from germline, CDR1 is MDHEN and CDR2 is SYDVKM. CDR3 size: 16 residues. Losses at the gene ends were 2 bases for V and 8 bases for J; bases not matched to a gene: 9. The chain's CDR3 is CASSLPQREGLYEQFF. The CDR3 DNA reads as TGTGCCAGCAGTTTACCGCAGCGGGAGGGCCTATATGAGCAGTTCTTC.

The rearrangement links TRBV5-4 to TRBJ1-1; TRBD1 matches 7 bases. The CDR3 has 15 amino acids. Germline CDR1 SGHNT, CDR2 YYREEE (reference sequence). Germline trimming cut 2 bases from V and 5 bases from J; bases unmatched to any gene: 9. Here the CDR3 reads CASSFKTGFTTEAFF. DNA for the CDR3: TGTGCCAGCAGCTTTAAGACAGGGTTTACGACTGAAGCTTTCTTT.

The chain joins TRBV30 to TRBJ2-1, with TRBD2 matching 8 bases. V shed 5 bases, J shed 4 bases, and the junction held 10 bases outside the gene matches. The CDR3 is 15 residues long. CDR1 and CDR2 from the germline V gene are GTSNPN and SVGIG (reference sequence). For the CDR3, the DNA is TGTGCCTGGGAATTAGGGCTAGCGGGTTACAATGAGCAGTTCTTC. It translates to CAWELGLAGYNEQFF.

The V call is TRBV7-2, the J call TRBJ2-1, with TRBD2 matching 13 bases. CDR1 is SGHTA, CDR2 FQGNSA, per germline. The V segment lost 5 bases and the J segment 7 bases; nucleotides outside the gene matches: 5. The CDR3 has 15 amino acids. The CDR3 DNA is TGTGCCAGCAGCCGCGGACTAGCGGGAGAAAATGAGCAGTTCTTC. Translated, it gives CASSRGLAGENEQFF.

The sample holds a few counts of this clonotype. V usage is TRBV7-3 and J usage is TRBJ1-1; no reliable D call. This CDR3 is 13 amino acids long. In germline, CDR1 is SGHTA, CDR2 FQGTGA. The V gene lost 6 bases and the J gene lost 3 bases, with 11 bases spanning the gap. The CDR3 loop reads CASSSNGDTEAFF. Written as DNA, the CDR3 is TGTGCCAGCAGTAGTAACGGGGACACTGAAGCTTTCTTT.

This clonotype was observed at least ten times. This chain connects TRBV5-1 to TRBJ2-3; D gene ambiguous. V dropped 1 base and J dropped 2 bases, with 8 bases sitting between them. The CDR3 runs 14 residues. CDR1 is SGHRS and CDR2 is YFSETQ in the germline V gene. In DNA, the CDR3 is TGCGCCAGCAGCTTGACGCAGGACACAGATACGCAGTATTTT. Its translation is CASSLTQDTDTQYF.

This clonotype was seen only once. The rearrangement links TRBV5-1 to TRBJ2-1; TRBD2 matches at 10 bases. Per germline, CDR1 SGHRS and CDR2 YFSETQ. The CDR3 totals 14 residues. Trimming took 4 bases from V and 5 from J; bases not matched to a gene: 3. CDR3 sequence: CASSASGSNNEQFF. The CDR3 bases are TGCGCCAGCAGCGCTAGCGGGAGCAACAATGAGCAGTTCTTC.

This clonotype was seen a handful of times. The V gene is TRBV4-1, the J gene TRBJ1-5; 9 bases are a match to TRBD1. V shed 5 bases, J shed 3 bases, and the junction held 8 bases outside the gene matches. The CDR3 is made up of 16 amino acids. Germline V CDR1 and CDR2: MGHRA, YSYEKL. For the CDR3, the DNA is TGCGCCAGCAGCTACCGGACAGGGGTTGTCAATCAGCCCCAGCATTTT. Translation gives CASSYRTGVVNQPQHF.

There are many counts of this clonotype. CDR3 protein: CASSFFGLPPETQYF. The CDR3, as DNA: TGCGCCAGCAGCTTCTTCGGACTCCCTCCGGAGACCCAGTACTTC. J is TRBJ2-5 and V is TRBV5-1; perhaps TRBD2 as D (5 bases). The CDR3 has 15 residues. The V end lost 2 bases, the J end lost 5 bases, and 16 bases lay between the germline ends. CDR1 and CDR2 (germline): SGHRS, YFSETQ. Complete variable domain (other parts from reference TRBV5-1 and TRBJ2-5): KAGVTQTPRYLIKTRGQQVTLSCSPISGHRSVSWYQQTPGQGLQFLFEYFSETQRNKGNFPGRFSGRQFSNSRSEMNVSTLELGDSALYLCASSFFGLPPETQYFGPGTRLLVL.

This clonotype was seen only a few times. J is TRBJ1-1 and V is TRBV29-1; TRBD1 is a possible D gene (6 bases). Between the trimmed V and J ends, which lost 5 bases and 0 bases, there was a span of 19 bases. The CDR3 contains 16 residues. CDR1 SQVTM and CDR2 ANQGSEA come from the germline V gene. The CDR3 reads CSVRTINRAVNTEAFF. The CDR3, as DNA: TGCAGCGTTAGGACGATAAACAGGGCAGTGAACACTGAAGCTTTCTTT.

The chain combines TRBV30 with TRBJ1-1; possibly TRBD1 for D (5 bases). Germline CDR1 reads GTSNPN; CDR2 reads SVGIG (reference sequence). The CDR3 length is 12 residues. V was clipped by 7 bases and J by 3 bases, with 12 bases between them. CDR3: CAFKGSDTEAFF. In DNA, the CDR3 is TGTGCCTTTAAGGGGTCGGACACTGAAGCTTTCTTT.

This clonotype appeared many times. This chain uses TRBV10-3 with TRBJ2-1, with D perhaps TRBD1 (5 bases). CDR1 is ENHRY and CDR2 is SYGVKD in the germline V gene. Between the trimmed V and J ends, which lost 6 bases and 5 bases, there was a span of 23 bases. This CDR3 has 17 amino acids. This CDR3 is CAIRNRTLPRSDNEQFF. For the CDR3, the DNA is TGTGCCATCAGGAACAGGACCTTACCCCGATCGGACAATGAGCAGTTCTTC.